The 29 T cell receptor beta chains below come from one sample, sequenced in a study of T cell changes during pregnancy in multiple sclerosis. Only in-frame clones appear in the TCRdb table, and some are missing; sequencing was by immunoSEQ multiplex PCR. The repertoire includes 45,000 to 65,000 clones, around nine tenths of them detected once, and 0.5% sits in the top ten. The source was CD4+ T cells from peripheral blood mononuclear cells, collected in the third trimester of pregnancy. The origin of the receptors is a female donor with multiple sclerosis, enrolled in a pregnancy study.

Note on this clone: A read error may produce the germline difference seen at one junction end. DNA for the CDR3: TGTGCCAGCAGTTTGGGGGTGCCGGGTCGGGACACTGAAGCTTTCTTT. It yields the protein CASSLGVPGRDTEAFF. This chain links TRBV5-5 with TRBJ1-1; D might be TRBD1 (5 bases). This CDR3 has 16 amino acids. Germline V gives CDR1 SGHKS, CDR2 YYEKEE (reference sequence).

The sample holds one count of this clone. The chain joins TRBV11-3 to TRBJ2-1; tentative D call: TRBD1 (6 bases). Trimming shortened V by 5 bases and J by 9 bases, and 14 bases separated the two germline ends. Germline CDR1 reads SGHNT; CDR2 reads YENEEA. The CDR3 covers 13 residues. The CDR3 sequence is CASSVQGMSEQFF. The CDR3 region has the DNA TGTGCCAGCAGCGTACAGGGTATGAGTGAGCAGTTCTTC.

The sample holds one count of this clone. V usage is TRBV7-9 and J usage is TRBJ1-5; TRBD1 matches 7 bases. Germline CDR1 is SEHNR and CDR2 is FQNEAQ (reference sequence). Unmatched junction bases numbered 10, after V lost 1 base and J lost 7 bases. This CDR3 has 16 amino acids. The CDR3 DNA sequence: TGTGCCAGCAGCTTAGGGGGGACAGTCAATCCGCAGCCCCAGCATTTT. This encodes CASSLGGTVNPQPQHF. Full variable domain (rest looked up from reference TRBV7-9 and TRBJ1-5): DTGVSQNPRHKITKRGQNVTFRCDPISEHNRLYWYRQTLGQGPEFLTYFQNEAQLEKSRLLSDRFSAERPKGSFSTLEIQRTEQGDSAMYLCASSLGGTVNPQPQHFGDGTRLSIL.

The chain uses TRBV18 and TRBJ2-3; 8 bases agree with TRBD1. Germline V gene lookup returns CDR1 KGHSH and CDR2 LQKENI. Losses at the gene ends were 6 bases for V and 2 bases for J; bases not matched to a gene: 7. The CDR3 spans 15 residues. CDR3 sequence reads: CASSPRQGFTDTQYF. As DNA, the CDR3 is TGTGCCAGCTCCCCCAGACAGGGGTTCACAGATACGCAGTATTTT.

V gene TRBV28 combines with J gene TRBJ1-2; 10 bases fit TRBD1. The V gene's germline CDR1 is MDHEN and CDR2 SYDVKM. Losses at the gene ends were 3 bases for V and 7 bases for J; bases not matched to a gene: 8. This CDR3 comprises 15 residues. The CDR3 loop reads CASSFGQGERRGYTF. For the CDR3, the DNA is TGTGCCAGCAGTTTCGGACAGGGGGAGCGGCGTGGCTACACCTTC.

V usage is TRBV4-1 and J usage is TRBJ2-3; 15 positions agree with TRBD2. Looked up from germline, CDR1 is MGHRA and CDR2 is YSYEKL. V was pared by 3 bases and J by 3 bases, with 4 bases of the junction left unmatched. The CDR3 has 17 amino acids. The CDR3 protein is CASSQRTSGGGTDTQYF. In DNA form, the CDR3 reads TGCGCCAGCAGCCAGAGGACTAGCGGGGGGGGAACAGATACGCAGTATTTT.

The V gene is TRBV7-2, the J gene TRBJ1-2; D not resolved. The CDR3 extends over 13 amino acids. Trimming took off 5 bases at V and 1 base at J, with 8 bases between the two ends. The germline V gene has CDR1 SGHTA and CDR2 FQGNSA. The CDR3 coding sequence is TGTGCCAGCAGCGATAGTGTTAACTATGGCTACACCTTC. It specifies CASSDSVNYGYTF.

The chain employs TRBV6-5 and TRBJ2-5; 12 bases line up with TRBD2. The V and J ends lost 4 bases and 4 bases, in that order; junction bases with no gene match: 7. Germline assignment: CDR1 MNHEY and CDR2 SVGAGI. There are 16 residues in the CDR3. Written as DNA, the CDR3 is TGTGCCAGCAGTTTACGACTAGCGGGGGCTGGAGAGACCCAGTACTTC. Translated, it gives CASSLRLAGAGETQYF.

This chain uses TRBV21-1 with TRBJ2-1; the D call in the table, TRBD1, was not verified against the DNA. TRBV21-1 is deemed a pseudogene. The CDR3 has 16 residues. The CDR3 region is CARDLIRDTPYNEQFF. The DNA of the CDR3 is TGTGCCAGAGACCTTATCCGGGACACTCCCTACAATGAGCAGTTCTTC.

The gene calls are TRBV30 and TRBJ2-3; D gene uncertain. The CDR3 is 12 residues long. The germline V and J ends were trimmed by 2 bases and 6 bases, with 9 bases remaining between them. Germline CDR1 is GTSNPN and CDR2 is SVGIG (reference sequence). The CDR3 sequence is CAWSPPVDTQYF. CDR3 DNA sequence: TGTGCCTGGAGTCCCCCAGTGGATACGCAGTATTTT.

The chain carries TRBV7-9 and TRBJ2-5, with TRBD2 matching over 7 bases. The length of the CDR3 is 13 residues. Germline values: CDR1 SEHNR, CDR2 FQNEAQ (reference sequence). V shed 0 bases, J shed 12 bases, and the junction held 7 bases outside the gene matches. The CDR3 region is CASSLAGGGPEYF. The CDR3 nucleotides are TGTGCCAGCAGCTTAGCTGGCGGGGGACCCGAGTACTTC.

J is TRBJ2-1 and V is TRBV2; 7 bases are a match to TRBD1. From germline, CDR1 is SNHLY and CDR2 FYNNEI. The CDR3 contains 18 residues. The J segment lost 4 bases and the V segment lost 2 bases, leaving 14 bases of the junction unmatched. The CDR3 nucleotides are TGTGCCAGCAGTGAAATTCACCCCGGGACAGAGAGTTACAATGAGCAGTTCTTC. It encodes CASSEIHPGTESYNEQFF. Looking up the rest from reference TRBV2 and TRBJ2-1 gives the full variable domain: EPEVTQTPSHQVTQMGQEVILRCVPISNHLYFYWYRQILGQKVEFLVSFYNNEISEKSEIFDDQFSVERPDGSNFTLKIRSTKLEDSAMYFCASSEIHPGTESYNEQFFGPGTRLTVL.

The genes are TRBV5-1 and TRBJ2-1; TRBD2 matches at 11 bases. The J segment lost 4 bases and the V segment lost 0 bases, leaving 0 bases of the junction unmatched. This CDR3 is 15 amino acids long. The germline V gene encodes CDR1 SGHRS and CDR2 YFSETQ. CDR3 bases: TGCGCCAGCAGCTTGGTAGCGGGGGGGTACAATGAGCAGTTCTTC. The encoded protein is CASSLVAGGYNEQFF.

The rearrangement links TRBV2 to TRBJ2-2; TRBD1 is a possible D gene (6 bases). Per germline, CDR1 SNHLY and CDR2 FYNNEI. Trimming took off 2 bases at V and 6 bases at J, with 13 bases between the two ends. The CDR3 loop spans 15 amino acids. The CDR3 loop reads CASSEQSGDSGELFF. In DNA, the CDR3 is TGTGCCAGCAGTGAACAGTCAGGGGATTCCGGGGAGCTGTTTTTT.

The V gene is TRBV18, the J gene TRBJ1-6, with 7 bases lining up with TRBD1. V dropped 8 bases and J dropped 9; count of bases not matched to a gene: 10. Germline V gene data show CDR1 as KGHSH and CDR2 as LQKENI. The CDR3 contains 14 residues. CDR3 residues: CASHNNRGGSPLHF. CDR3 coding DNA: TGTGCCAGCCACAATAACAGGGGTGGTTCACCCCTCCACTTT.

V and J are TRBV9 and TRBJ2-2; D possibly corresponds to TRBD1 (5 bases). This CDR3 comprises 13 residues. Trimming removed 1 base at V and 6 bases at J, with 7 bases between. The germline CDR1 and CDR2 sequences are SGDLS and YYNGEE. The CDR3 region is CASSVRGPGELFF. The CDR3 bases are TGTGCCAGCAGCGTAAGGGGCCCCGGGGAGCTGTTTTTT.

The chain uses TRBV10-3 and TRBJ2-2; 15 nucleotides match TRBD2. This CDR3 has 19 amino acids. Germline CDR1 ENHRY, CDR2 SYGVKD. The V gene end was trimmed by 6 bases and the J gene end by 4 bases; junction bases not matched to a gene: 12. CDR3 sequence (DNA): TGTGCCATCAGACCTCCGGGACTAGCGGGGGGAGAGCCCACCGGGGAGCTGTTTTTT. Translating it yields CAIRPPGLAGGEPTGELFF.

The chain employs TRBV18 and TRBJ2-7, with TRBD2 matching over 8 bases. The V segment lost 3 bases and the J segment 3 bases; nucleotides outside the gene matches: 7. The length of the CDR3 is 15 residues. Per the germline V gene, CDR1 is KGHSH and CDR2 is LQKENI. The CDR3 sequence: CASSPFSGTSYEQYF. The DNA for the CDR3 is TGTGCCAGCTCACCTTTCTCCGGGACTAGCTACGAGCAGTACTTC.

This clone was seen more than once but under ten times. The chain employs TRBV30 and TRBJ1-4; the D is unclear. CDR3 length equals 15 residues. Germline CDR1 reads GTSNPN; CDR2 reads SVGIG (reference sequence). The germline V and J ends were trimmed by 1 base and 0 bases, with 9 bases remaining between them. In nucleotides, the CDR3 is TGTGCCTGGAGTGGCCATAGTGCAACTAATGAAAAACTGTTTTTT. This encodes CAWSGHSATNEKLFF.

The chain uses TRBV5-6 and TRBJ1-2, with 7 bases aligning to TRBD1. Trimming took 3 bases from V and 5 from J; bases not matched to a gene: 10. CDR1 SGHDT and CDR2 YYEEEE come from the germline V gene. This CDR3 has 15 amino acids. The CDR3: CASSSRDSHRYGYTF. The CDR3 bases are TGTGCCAGCAGCTCTAGGGACAGCCACCGATATGGCTACACCTTC. The entire variable domain, with the rest obtained from reference TRBV5-6 and TRBJ1-2, is as follows: DAGVTQSPTHLIKTRGQQVTLRCSPKSGHDTVSWYQQALGQGPQFIFQYYEEEERQRGNFPDRFSGHQFPNYSSELNVNALLLGDSALYLCASSSRDSHRYGYTFGSGTRLTVV.

The chain is built from TRBV29-1 and TRBJ2-5; 11 nucleotides line up with TRBD2. Looked up from germline, CDR1 is SQVTM and CDR2 is ANQGSEA. The CDR3 spans 16 residues. Germline trimming cut 4 bases from V and 1 base from J; bases unmatched to any gene: 8. CDR3 nucleotides: TGCAGCGTTGTGCCCTTTAGCGGGGGGGCCCAAGAGACCCAGTACTTC. It specifies CSVVPFSGGAQETQYF.

The chain carries TRBV6-1 and TRBJ1-2; D possibly corresponds to TRBD1 (5 bases). Trimming took off 3 bases at V and 5 bases at J, with 13 bases between the two ends. This CDR3 region has 14 residues. CDR1 and CDR2 from the germline V gene are MNHNS and SASEGT. CDR3 sequence (DNA): TGTGCCAGCAGTGAGATACAGGTTTCGTATGGCTACACCTTC. Amino acids: CASSEIQVSYGYTF.

J is TRBJ1-6 and V is TRBV7-9, with 8 positions matching TRBD1. Trimming cost V 3 bases and J 9 bases; bases outside gene matches: 13. The CDR3 totals 17 residues. Germline CDR1 SEHNR, CDR2 FQNEAQ (reference sequence). CDR3 residues: CASSLGPTGAGGSPLHF. Written as DNA, the CDR3 is TGTGCCAGCAGCTTGGGCCCGACAGGGGCAGGTGGTTCACCCCTCCACTTT.

The chain joins TRBV2 to TRBJ1-4, with D possibly matching TRBD1 (6 bases). Germline V lookup: CDR1 SNHLY, CDR2 FYNNEI. Trimming cost V 6 bases and J 8 bases, with 19 bases left between them. The CDR3 is 15 residues long. CDR3 region: CASRTSRGAGEKLFF. In DNA, the CDR3 is TGTGCCAGCAGGACCTCCCGGGGGGCTGGAGAAAAACTGTTTTTT.

This chain links TRBV7-3 with TRBJ2-3; 12 bases line up with TRBD2. Germline V gene data show CDR1 as SGHTA and CDR2 as FQGTGA. V dropped 1 base and J dropped 1; count of bases not matched to a gene: 12. The CDR3 has 20 amino acids. This chain's CDR3 is CASSLRARASGGGGTDTQYF. The CDR3 DNA reads as TGTGCCAGCAGCTTAAGGGCTCGGGCTAGCGGGGGGGGAGGCACAGATACGCAGTATTTT.

The chain uses TRBV11-2 and TRBJ2-2, with a tentative D call TRBD1 (6 bases). From germline, CDR1 is SGHAT and CDR2 FQNNGV. The CDR3 covers 17 residues. The V end was cut by 5 bases, the J end by 0 bases, with 16 bases between. The CDR3 spells CASSPRTVAANTGELFF. CDR3 bases: TGTGCCAGCAGCCCAAGGACAGTCGCCGCGAACACCGGGGAGCTGTTTTTT. Supplemented by reference TRBV11-2 and TRBJ2-2, the full variable domain reads EAGVAQSPRYKIIEKRQSVAFWCNPISGHATLYWYQQILGQGPKLLIQFQNNGVVDDSQLPKDRFSAERLKGVDSTLKIQPAKLEDSAVYLCASSPRTVAANTGELFFGEGSRLTVL.

This chain links TRBV5-1 with TRBJ2-1; 8 bases are shared with TRBD2. The CDR3 is made up of 14 amino acids. Germline CDR1 reads SGHRS; CDR2 reads YFSETQ. With 4 bases clipped from V and 9 bases from J, the junction kept 9 bases outside the gene matches. The CDR3 protein is CASSTQGTRTEQFF. The CDR3 DNA sequence: TGCGCCAGCAGCACGCAGGGGACTAGAACTGAGCAGTTCTTC. The variable domain in full, with the rest retrieved from reference TRBV5-1 and TRBJ2-1, is KAGVTQTPRYLIKTRGQQVTLSCSPISGHRSVSWYQQTPGQGLQFLFEYFSETQRNKGNFPGRFSGRQFSNSRSEMNVSTLELGDSALYLCASSTQGTRTEQFFGPGTRLTVL.

V gene TRBV7-2 combines with J gene TRBJ2-7; 12 nucleotides match TRBD1. J gave up 6 bases and V 8 bases, and 5 bases lay outside the gene matches. Germline V gene sequence: CDR1 SGHTA, CDR2 FQGNSA. The CDR3 sequence is 13 residues long. CDR3 in amino acids: CASLGTGGSEQYF. The CDR3 DNA reads as TGTGCCAGCCTCGGGACAGGGGGCTCCGAGCAGTACTTC.

The chain couples TRBV10-3 to TRBJ1-4, with D perhaps TRBD1 (5 bases). Trimming left V 0 bases short and J 9 bases short, with 17 bases between. Germline CDR1 reads ENHRY; CDR2 reads SYGVKD. The CDR3 spans 16 residues. The CDR3 loop is CAISESFGGAQKKLFF. The CDR3 DNA is TGTGCCATCAGTGAGTCATTCGGAGGGGCCCAGAAAAAACTGTTTTTT.